The TCR beta chain under discussion was sequenced for a study of T cells in localized non-small cell lung cancer. Findings and limits, study-wide: Heterogeneity remains possible, as sequencing covered one tumor region only. There was higher T cell clonality in uninvolved adjacent lung than in tumor, and it was highest there.

This table comes from immunoSEQ multiplex PCR, and its TCRdb copy is limited to in-frame clones, with some not included. The sample consists of about 1,500 clones, roughly 28% of them appearing once. Germline values: CDR1 SGHRS, CDR2 YFSETQ. The V gene end was trimmed by 4 bases and the J gene end by 6 bases; junction bases not matched to a gene: 9. The CDR3 has 15 residues. Concerning this clone: Its target is unknown.

The TCR sequence derives from a male donor older than 55 with stage I lung adenocarcinoma. The sample was normal lung tissue next to the tumor, taken before any cancer treatment. V and J are TRBV5-1 and TRBJ2-1, with 8 bases aligning to TRBD2. CDR3 amino acids: CASSPLGTSGNEQFF. The CDR3 region has the DNA TGCGCCAGCAGCCCGCTCGGGACTAGTGGCAATGAGCAGTTCTTC.